This T cell receptor beta chain originates from a study of cytomegalovirus exposure and HLA in healthy donors. Findings and caveats of the study: Among TCR sequences, most were rare, though some public TCRs appeared in many donors.

The PCR contained 60 Vbeta and 13 Jbeta primers. Generated by immunoSEQ multiplex PCR, the TCRdb table keeps only in-frame clones and is missing some. The table includes about 160,000 clones, under 75% detected once. The V and J ends lost 6 bases and 2 bases, in that order; junction bases with no gene match: 6. Germline-derived CDR1 and CDR2 are MNHEY and SMNVEV (reference sequence). The CDR3 length is 14 residues. A word on this clone: Its target is not known.

The rearrangement joins TRBV27 to TRBJ2-7; 8 nucleotides agree with TRBD1. Specimen: PBMCs. This receptor was obtained from a man in his forties or fifties in good health and CMV-seropositive. Written as DNA, the CDR3 is TGTGCCAGCAGCCCGGGACAGGTTGCCTACGAGCAGTACTTC. Encoded protein: CASSPGQVAYEQYF.